Described below is a single T cell receptor (beta chain) sequence and its context. The CDR3 runs to 13 residues. V was clipped by 6 bases and J by 7 bases; unmatched bases: 7. Germline lookup yields CDR1 MNHEY and CDR2 SMNVEV (reference sequence). Here immunoSEQ multiplex PCR was the method, and the copy in TCRdb shows in-frame clones only, minus some. Of approximately 73,000 clones listed, around 90% are singletons. The sample is drawn from a study of technical replicates of blood from several donors. The sample taken for sequencing was T cells isolated from PBMCs. This clonotype was obtained from a human donor in good health. V and J are TRBV27 and TRBJ1-2; 8 positions agree with TRBD1. CDR3 sequence reads: CASSSGQGLGYTF. The CDR3 coding sequence is TGTGCCAGCAGCTCCGGACAGGGACTTGGCTACACCTTC.